This entry is about one T cell receptor (beta chain). Its recognized antigen is unknown. No per-base quality is available; no much larger clone lies one base away. The source of the sample is a study of long-term antiretroviral therapy in people with HIV (dated by TCRdb to between 2020 and 2023). For context, the study as a whole: The earliest samples were collected approximately a decade before the 2015 WHO recommendation for immediate ART, a period when ART was typically delayed until CD4 counts fell. No cross-contamination during QIAcube processing was shown when test extractions of a monoclonal T-cell line were performed alongside around 30 polyclonal samples. Whether ART initiation and durable HIV suppression were associated with changes in peripheral blood TRB repertoire composition and diversity was tested in a retrospective serial study. Of the approximately 30 participants with HIV, about a dozen were female. A total of fewer than 250 cryopreserved PBMC samples came from a few dozen adults with confirmed HIV infection and were collected serially over a mean of about six years (range 1-12).

Participants were included only if at least one PBMC sample before ART initiation and at least two post-ART samples were available. Every participant with HIV received treatment in the United States of America. Before DNA extraction, cryopreserved samples of roughly 0.95-10 million PBMC were thawed and washed. At the time of the earliest PBMC sample, participants with HIV were aged between 23 and 54 years. PBMC samples from each participant spanned 1-4 timepoints before ART initiation and 2-8 timepoints after ART initiation, with a median of 7 samples. Serial HIV viral load, CD4+ T-cell count, ART history and demographic data were obtained for every participant. Genomic DNA was extracted from unsorted PBMC with a Qiagen kit on a QIAcube, with processing performed in batches of 12 samples. Beyond this particular receptor, the publication reports: HIV repertoires had narrower CDR3 length ranges than controls, and the network structure suggested an antigen-experienced repertoire that shifted only slightly toward naive after ART. Since PBMC availability was limited, sequencing covered only the TCR beta chain, with no alpha chain pairing. Inferences about post-ART repertoire changes were limited because no data were available on ART adherence, viral resistance or therapy changes. Expanded TRB clones identified before ART initiation dominated the repertoire across all time points, though the dominance fluctuated and decreased in many PLHIV after ART. Starting ART was linked to a significant rise in TRB diversity, yet even after long-term ART the diversity remained significantly lower than in transplant donor controls. Because cell numbers in pre-ART samples were limited, unsorted PBMC were profiled instead of sorted CD4+ and CD8+ T cells. The samples were dated from 2004 to 2017, and the ART regimens that were used may be less effective than current ART regimens.

The immunoSEQ hsTCRB v3.0 assay was used at survey level resolution to sequence the TRB variable region. TRB sequencing targeted a depth of about 40,000-50,000 T-cell genomes per sample. An Illumina MiSeq with a v3 150-cycle kit was used to sequence the pooled TRB libraries. As for the original processing: Repertoire analysis was run in R within a reproducible Nextflow workflow that covered QC, data transformation and analysis. LymphoSeq2, an R package for exploring AIRR-Seq data, was used to implement custom analyses. After excluding a few samples that yielded fewer than 5000 total TRB sequences, roughly 190 HIV repertoires remained for analysis. Among the roughly 180 retained HIV repertoires, 55 to 60 were collected before ART initiation and 120 to 130 after ART initiation. Each repertoire was downsampled to 5000 TRB nucleotide sequences, and summary statistics were averaged across 100 downsampling iterations. TRB sequences were retained for analysis only if CDR3 regions of at least seven amino acids were present. Two measures captured diversity: a Shannon entropy-derived clonality score and the Gini coefficient. Repertoire networks linked the top 5000 CDR3 amino acid sequences whenever two sequences differed by an edit distance of one. For TRB CDR3 amino acid sequences, GLIPH2 was used to predict antigen specificity groups and MHC restriction. Known CMV, EBV, HIV or tissue antigen associations were flagged by matching CDR3 amino acid sequences against VDJdb and McPAS-TCR. Pre-ART, post-ART and control groups were compared with Wilcoxon signed-rank tests and Holm-Bonferroni correction. The table was pulled from immuneACCESS by TCRdb, which kept in-frame rearrangements only. Such tables lose some clones; where checked, under half of the loss comes from unresolved V genes, and the rest has no known cause. V, J and clone size are taken as reported in that table, and D and trimming were inferred from the DNA itself. Counted in this sample were approximately 17,000 clones; approximately 80% of them appeared once. The top ten clones comprise approximately 16% of the sample.

From its cysteine to its phenylalanine, the CDR3 spans 14 amino acids. Just the 42-base CDR3 DNA is kept, in frame starting at base 1. The junction shows trimming of 3 bases on V and 0 bases on J, plus 8 bases between the germline ends. CDR1 and CDR2 are read off the germline V gene (reference sequence) as SEHNR and FQNEAQ. This chain joins TRBV7-9 to TRBJ2-5; there is no confident call for the D gene. This clonotype was sampled from a woman in her 50s with HIV. This material consisted of unsorted PBMCs, taken 2.5 years before starting antiretroviral therapy. The DNA sequence is as follows: TGTGCCAGCAGCTTTCGACGGGACCAAGAGACCCAGTACTTC. This yields the protein CASSFRRDQETQYF.